Below, 21 T cell receptor beta chains from the same sample are listed, as sequenced in a study of T cells after yellow fever vaccination. Each CDR3 protein is one row after TCRdb ran MiXCR on the 5' RACE reads. Of about 320,000 distinct CDR3 sequences listed, about 10% were seen once; the top ten hold 2.5% to 4%. The source was CD4+ T cells sorted from PBMCs, collected 45 days after the yellow fever booster vaccination. These receptors were collected from a man in his late teens or twenties who received the YFV17D yellow fever vaccine.

V usage is TRBV7-2 and J usage is TRBJ2-3, with 8 bases aligning to TRBD2. V lost 3 bases and J lost 2; bases outside the gene matches: 4. The CDR3 is 15 amino acids. In germline, CDR1 is SGHTA, CDR2 FQGNSA. The CDR3 protein is CASSLGGGYTDTQYF. In DNA, the CDR3 is TGTGCCAGCAGCTTGGGCGGGGGGTACACAGATACGCAGTATTTT. Combining the CDR3 with reference TRBV7-2 and TRBJ2-3 gives the whole variable domain GAGVSQSPSNKVTEKGKDVELRCDPISGHTALYWYRQSLGQGLEFLIYFQGNSAPDKSGLPSDRFSAERTGGSVSTLTIQRTQQEDSAVYLCASSLGGGYTDTQYFGPGTRLTVL.

This clonotype was detected many times. The chain uses TRBV5-1 and TRBJ2-7; tentative D call: TRBD2 (5 bases). V was shortened by 1 base and J by 4 bases, with 18 bases between the two germline ends. Germline CDR1 is SGHRS and CDR2 is YFSETQ. CDR3 length: 16 residues. DNA for the CDR3: TGCGCCAGCAGCTTGAAGGACTCTAGGGTTCCGTACGAGCAGTACTTC. This translates into CASSLKDSRVPYEQYF. Combining the CDR3 with reference TRBV5-1 and TRBJ2-7 gives the whole variable domain KAGVTQTPRYLIKTRGQQVTLSCSPISGHRSVSWYQQTPGQGLQFLFEYFSETQRNKGNFPGRFSGRQFSNSRSEMNVSTLELGDSALYLCASSLKDSRVPYEQYFGPGTRLTVT.

This clonotype has only a few counts. The chain has TRBV12-3 or TRBV12-4 and TRBJ1-4, with 8 bases matching TRBD1. This CDR3 is 15 amino acids long. Germline trimming cut 6 bases from V and 5 bases from J; bases unmatched to any gene: 8. DNA for the CDR3: TGTGCCAGCAGCCCGGCGGACAGGGCAAATGAAAAACTGTTTTTT. This codes for CASSPADRANEKLFF.

The chain combines TRBV10-3 with TRBJ2-3, with D unclear. Germline CDR1 is ENHRY and CDR2 is SYGVKD. Trimming pared 3 bases from V and 5 bases from J, leaving 15 bases between. The CDR3 runs to 15 residues. The chain's CDR3 is CAISERKEARDTQYF. The CDR3 DNA sequence: TGTGCCATCAGTGAACGGAAGGAAGCAAGAGATACGCAGTATTTT.

The rearrangement joins TRBV5-1 to TRBJ1-5, with a tentative D call TRBD1 (5 bases). CDR3 length equals 15 residues. Germline CDR1 reads SGHRS; CDR2 reads YFSETQ. V shed 4 bases and J shed 5 bases, with 16 bases lying between them. The DNA of the CDR3 is TGCGCCAGCAGCCTCGACAGTCAAGTCGATCAGCCCCAGCATTTT. It yields the protein CASSLDSQVDQPQHF.

This clonotype has a handful of counts. This chain uses TRBV7-2 with TRBJ2-5; D gene ambiguous. V lost 3 bases and J 4 bases, leaving 15 bases between the germline ends. The CDR3 has 15 amino acids. Germline loops: CDR1 SGHTA, CDR2 FQGNSA. As DNA, the CDR3 is TGTGCCAGCAGCTTCACCCCCAACAGAGGAGAGACCCAGTACTTC. Its translation is CASSFTPNRGETQYF. The full variable domain, its missing parts supplied by reference TRBV7-2 and TRBJ2-5, is GAGVSQSPSNKVTEKGKDVELRCDPISGHTALYWYRQSLGQGLEFLIYFQGNSAPDKSGLPSDRFSAERTGGSVSTLTIQRTQQEDSAVYLCASSFTPNRGETQYFGPGTRLLVL.

Written as DNA, the CDR3 is TGTGCCAGCAGCTTAGCGGGGGTAGCCAGACAAGAGACCCAGTACTTC. Protein product: CASSLAGVARQETQYF. V and J are TRBV7-2 and TRBJ2-5, with D perhaps being TRBD1 or TRBD2 (5 bases each). The CDR3 is made up of 16 amino acids. The ends were cut back, 0 bases at V and 2 bases at J, with 13 bases in the middle. Germline V gives CDR1 SGHTA, CDR2 FQGNSA.

This clonotype was seen only a few times. This rearrangement joins TRBV5-4 to TRBJ2-3, with TRBD2 identical over 16 bases. CDR1 SGHNT and CDR2 YYREEE come from the germline V gene (reference sequence). This CDR3 region has 16 residues. Unmatched junction bases numbered 8, after V lost 4 bases and J lost 9 bases. The CDR3 bases are TGTGCCAGCAGCCTAGGGACTAGCGGGGGGGCGGTAACGCAGTATTTT. This translates into CASSLGTSGGAVTQYF. Filled out from reference TRBV5-4 and TRBJ2-3, the complete variable domain reads ETGVTQSPTHLIKTRGQQVTLRCSSQSGHNTVSWYQQALGQGPQFIFQYYREEENGRGNFPPRFSGLQFPNYSSELNVNALELDDSALYLCASSLGTSGGAVTQYFGPGTRLTVL.

The chain combines TRBV6-5 with TRBJ2-7; D may be TRBD2 (6 bases). Germline-derived CDR1 and CDR2 are MNHEY and SVGAGI. CDR3 length: 16 residues. Trimming pared 6 bases from V and 5 bases from J, leaving 23 bases between. This chain's CDR3 is CASRSLSGLRPHEQYF. CDR3 sequence (DNA): TGTGCCAGCAGATCCCTTTCGGGACTCAGACCCCACGAGCAGTACTTC.

This clonotype was found many times. The rearrangement uses TRBV12-3 or TRBV12-4 and TRBJ2-7; a weak D match, TRBD2 (7 bases). The CDR3 is made up of 15 amino acids. V was trimmed by 4 bases and J by 0 bases, leaving 13 bases between them. The DNA for the CDR3 is TGTGCCAGCAGTTCCGGGGGGCTGAGCTCCTACGAGCAGTACTTC. This translates into CASSSGGLSSYEQYF.

This clonotype has just a few counts. The chain is built from TRBV6-5 and TRBJ1-4, with D perhaps matching TRBD1 (6 bases). Trimming left V 1 base short and J 8 bases short, with 17 bases between. The CDR3 length is 16 residues. Germline-derived CDR1 and CDR2 are MNHEY and SVGAGI. CDR3 nucleotides: TGTGCCAGCAGTTACTGGGGGGGCGGAGCCGGAGAAAAACTGTTTTTT. Translated, it gives CASSYWGGGAGEKLFF.

The chain recombines TRBV4-2 with TRBJ2-7, with 8 bases matching TRBD1. The CDR3 sequence is 15 residues long. Germline CDR1 LGHNA, CDR2 YNFKEQ. V trimming: 5 bases; J trimming: 3 bases; junction bases outside the gene matches: 9. CDR3 sequence: CASSFNFGQGYEQYF. The CDR3 region has the DNA TGTGCCAGCAGCTTCAACTTTGGACAGGGCTACGAGCAGTACTTC.

V is TRBV10-3 and J is TRBJ2-3; 12 nucleotides agree with TRBD2. CDR1 is ENHRY, CDR2 SYGVKD, per germline. The CDR3 is 17 residues long. The V and J ends lost 4 bases and 3 bases, in that order; junction bases with no gene match: 8. CDR3 sequence (DNA): TGTGCCATCAGTGTACGACTAGCGGGGGAAATGACAGATACGCAGTATTTT. It encodes CAISVRLAGEMTDTQYF.

This clonotype appeared a few times. The rearrangement links TRBV6-5 to TRBJ1-5; 8 nucleotides match TRBD1. There are 14 residues in the CDR3. Germline CDR1 MNHEY, CDR2 SVGAGI. The V and J ends lost 5 bases and 9 bases, in that order; junction bases with no gene match: 9. The CDR3 bases are TGTGCCAGCAGTGACAGGGGCGGAGGGTTGCCCCAGCATTTT. Its translation: CASSDRGGGLPQHF.

The rearrangement joins TRBV5-5 to TRBJ2-7; 12 nucleotides match TRBD2. Per the germline V gene, CDR1 is SGHKS and CDR2 is YYEKEE (reference sequence). This CDR3 contains 15 residues. Trimming at V came to 4 bases and at J to 2 bases, leaving 4 bases not matched to a gene. The CDR3 is CASSVLAGGTYEQYF. In DNA, the CDR3 is TGTGCCAGCAGCGTACTAGCGGGGGGAACCTACGAGCAGTACTTC.

The chain joins TRBV9 to TRBJ2-1; D tentatively fits TRBD1 or TRBD2 (5 bases each). CDR3 length: 13 residues. V was pared by 0 bases and J by 7 bases, with 8 bases between. Germline loops: CDR1 SGDLS, CDR2 YYNGEE. CDR3 protein: CASSVVGTNEQFF. CDR3 in DNA: TGTGCCAGCAGCGTAGTTGGGACGAATGAGCAGTTCTTC.

This clonotype occurred a few times. CDR3 sequence: CASSTGGQPQHF. The CDR3 nucleotides are TGTGCCAGCAGTACAGGGGGACAGCCCCAGCATTTT. The rearrangement uses TRBV6-2 or TRBV6-3 and TRBJ1-5, with TRBD1 matching 8 bases. V shed 5 bases and J 7 bases; nucleotides not matched to a gene: 1. CDR1 is MNHEY, CDR2 SVGEGT, per germline. The CDR3 extends over 12 amino acids.

This clonotype was observed a few times. The CDR3 loop reads CASSVPGGRQPQHF. The CDR3 DNA reads as TGTGCCAGCAGTGTTCCAGGGGGCAGACAGCCCCAGCATTTT. The rearrangement links TRBV6-6 to TRBJ1-5; 8 nucleotides line up with TRBD1. The trim removed 5 bases at V and 7 bases at J, leaving 7 bases unmatched. Germline CDR1 and CDR2: MNHNY and SVGAGI (reference sequence). The CDR3 totals 14 residues.

This chain joins TRBV6-5 and TRBJ1-4; perhaps TRBD1 as D (6 bases). Per the germline V gene, CDR1 is MNHEY and CDR2 is SVGAGI. The CDR3 length is 12 residues. The V gene lost 6 bases and the J gene lost 8 bases, with 10 bases spanning the gap. The CDR3 nucleotides are TGTGCCAGCAGGGACAGCGGAGAAAAACTGTTTTTT. Its translation: CASRDSGEKLFF.

This clonotype has a handful of counts. This chain uses TRBV6-1 with TRBJ1-1; the D gene is possibly TRBD1 (6 bases). Germline CDR1 and CDR2: MNHNS and SASEGT. CDR3 length: 14 amino acids. Trimming removed 1 base from V and 4 bases from J, with 10 bases in between. CDR3 bases: TGTGCCAGCAGTGAAGGGGGGGCCTTCACTGAAGCTTTCTTT. Its translation is CASSEGGAFTEAFF.

The chain couples TRBV7-2 to TRBJ2-2; D is ambiguous. V gave up 5 bases and J gave up 7 bases, with 11 bases separating them. Germline CDR1 SGHTA, CDR2 FQGNSA. The CDR3 is made up of 13 amino acids. CDR3 sequence: CASSAYVSGELFF. In DNA form, the CDR3 reads TGTGCCAGCAGCGCCTACGTGAGCGGGGAGCTGTTTTTT.